This TCR beta chain is from a study of blood T cell repertoires in COVID-19 (dated by TCRdb to the early 2020s). Some background on the complete study: Samples from collaborators originated in the United States, Italy and Spain and spanned both the acute and convalescent phases of COVID-19. The material from the prospective study consisted of cDNA or gDNA derived from T cells, B-cell-depleted T cells, or PBMCs. Deeply sampled blood TCRbeta repertoires from subjects exposed to, actively infected with, or recovered from COVID-19 were included in the dataset. A freely available public database, intended as a resource for researchers studying the immune response to SARS-CoV-2, is where the repertoires were released. Samples came from the ongoing ImmuneRACE study (first 160 participants) plus 1,254 subjects from 6 global collaborators. A de-identified subject ID, COVID-19 status, age in years and sex were almost always included in the sample metadata. Where available, HLA class I and class II types were taken from metadata supplied by the sample provider and were not determined by assay-based typing. On the study overall, not on this receptor specifically: How much clinical and demographic metadata was included differed by source and by participant, and the metadata was provided uncurated.

This clone was found once. Its specific antigen is unknown. No qualities accompany the bases; no much larger clone lies one base away. Its CDR3 holds 16 amino acids, cysteine through phenylalanine. Of the read, only the CDR3 DNA is kept; its 48 bases are in frame from base 1. Sequences SEHNR (CDR1) and FQNEAQ (CDR2) are obtained from the germline V gene (reference sequence). Clipping removes 2 bases from V and 5 bases from J, with 8 as the unmatched junction base count. Enrolling through a virtual design, the prospective study's participants ranged in age from roughly 18 to 90 years and lived across 24 United States geographic areas. To assign participants to cohorts, the prospective study relied on clinical history that participants themselves reported in a screening survey and a study questionnaire. Recovered participants in ImmuneRACE Cohort 3 were defined by two consecutive negative NP/OP PCR tests, clearance by a healthcare professional, or resolution of symptoms. In the prospective study, whole blood, serum and a nasopharyngeal or oropharyngeal swab were collected from each participant by mobile phlebotomists. Additional blood draws and questionnaires over an approximately 2-month period could optionally be provided by prospective study participants. Before DNA extraction, blood samples from the prospective study were shipped at room temperature or frozen.

The immunoSEQ Assay, a bias-controlled multiplex PCR, was used to amplify TCRbeta CDR3 regions from genomic DNA. For the original study's pipeline: The number of nucleated cells in each sample was estimated from the amplification of reference gene primers within the assay. To quantify the absolute abundance of each unique TCRbeta CDR3 rearrangement, sequence reads were collapsed and filtered. For each sample, productive Simpson clonality was calculated by taking the square root of Simpson's diversity index across productive rearrangements. TCRdb mirrors the immuneACCESS table, restricted to in-frame sequences. Some clones are absent from its copies; in checked studies, under half trace to an unresolved V gene, and the reason for the others is unknown. V, J and clone size reflect that table, while D and trimming were determined from the DNA. This sample lists 400,000 to 500,000 clones; roughly 90% were detected once. The ten most abundant clones make up about 2% of the sample.

The sequenced sample consisted of PBMCs or T cells enriched from blood (not recorded which). The TCR originated in a middle-aged woman who had recovered from COVID-19. The chain is made from TRBV7-9 and TRBJ2-2, with 7 bases in between that match TRBD2. Read as DNA, the sequence is TGTGCCAGCAGCTTAATGTCAGCCGGGGGGACCGGGGAGCTGTTTTTT. This translates into CASSLMSAGGTGELFF.